A single sample is the source of the 3 T cell receptor beta chains below, sequenced in a study of regulatory T cells in long-lasting Graves disease. The time point is: newly diagnosed GD, antithyroid drugs for less than 3 months. The TCR library was made from RNA that had been extracted from PBMCs in TRIzol. Building the TCR beta libraries relied on iRepertoire HTBI primers, and CDR3 regions underwent Arm-PCR. One entry per CDR3 protein results from TCRdb running MiXCR on the multiplex PCR reads. The data contain 550,000 to 700,000 distinct CDR3 sequences, about 16% of them singletons. The data were also submitted as part of a second study, on T cells in Graves' hyperthyroidism and ophthalmopathy.

The sample was peripheral blood mononuclear cells (PBMCs), taken at new diagnosis, from a patient treated with antithyroid drugs. The receptors were gathered from a man between 18 and 35 years old with Graves disease.

This clonotype was observed a handful of times. This sequence may be a read error, since a much larger clone differs from it by one base. The V call is TRBV5-6, the J call TRBJ2-2, with 10 bases lining up with TRBD1. Trimming removed 6 bases from V and 4 bases from J; junction bases left unmatched: 3. Germline V gene sequence: CDR1 SGHDT, CDR2 YYEEEE. This CDR3 is 14 amino acids long. The CDR3 sequence: CASIRTGGTGELFF. DNA of the CDR3: TGTGCCAGCATCCGGACAGGGGGCACCGGGGAGCTGTTTTTT.

In regard to this clonotype: One end of the junction fails to match germline, which may point to a read error. The V and J genes are TRBV24-1 and TRBJ2-1, with D possibly matching TRBD2 (5 bases). CDR1 and CDR2 (germline): KGHDR, SFDVKD. The CDR3 is 19 amino acids. The CDR3 loop reads CEPTRGLTCGYGSYNEQFF. The CDR3 DNA follows: TGCGAACCGACGAGAGGGTTAACTTGTGGCTATGGGTCCTACAATGAGCAGTTCTTC.

This clonotype was seen more than once but under ten times. The chain uses TRBV18 and TRBJ2-1, with D maybe TRBD2 (5 bases). CDR1 and CDR2 (germline): KGHSH, LQKENI. The CDR3 is made up of 13 amino acids. The V end lost 1 base, the J end lost 6 bases, and 7 bases lay between the germline ends. CDR3 in DNA: TGTGCCAGCTCACCACGGCTAGCCAATGAGCAGTTCTTC. Its translation is CASSPRLANEQFF. The complete variable domain, with remaining parts taken from reference TRBV18 and TRBJ2-1, reads NAGVMQNPRHLVRRRGQEARLRCSPMKGHSHVYWYRQLPEEGLKFMVYLQKENIIDESGMPKERFSAEFPKEGPSILRIQQVVRGDSAAYFCASSPRLANEQFFGPGTRLTVL.